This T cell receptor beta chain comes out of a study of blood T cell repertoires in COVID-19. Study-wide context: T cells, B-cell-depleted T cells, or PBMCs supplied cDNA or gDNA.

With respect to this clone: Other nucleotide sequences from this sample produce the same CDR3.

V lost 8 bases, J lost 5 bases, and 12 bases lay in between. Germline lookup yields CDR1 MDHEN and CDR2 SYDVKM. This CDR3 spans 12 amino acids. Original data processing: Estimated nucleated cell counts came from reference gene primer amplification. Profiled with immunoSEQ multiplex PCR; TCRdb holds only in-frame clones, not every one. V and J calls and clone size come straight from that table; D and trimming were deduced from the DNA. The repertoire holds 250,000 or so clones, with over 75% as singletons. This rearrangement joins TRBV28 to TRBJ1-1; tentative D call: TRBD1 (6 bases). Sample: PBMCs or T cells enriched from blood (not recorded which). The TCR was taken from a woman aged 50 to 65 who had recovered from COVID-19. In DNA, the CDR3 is TGTGCCAGCTCTTTGGGGGCGACTGAAGCTTTCTTT. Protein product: CASSLGATEAFF.